The 32 T cell receptor beta chains presented below share a single source sample, sequenced in a study of T cell responses to AZD1222 COVID-19 vaccine. Only in-frame clones appear in the TCRdb table, and some are missing; sequencing was by immunoSEQ multiplex PCR. The repertoire holds some 130,000 clones, with about 88% as singletons. The material sequenced was peripheral blood, taken on day 0 of AZD1222 vaccination. Receptors were obtained from an adult in good health.

The sample holds one count of this clone. The chain uses TRBV3-1 (or the pseudogene TRBV3-2) and TRBJ2-3; maybe TRBD2 (6 bases). Trimming pared 0 bases from V and 5 bases from J, leaving 15 bases between. CDR1 LGHDT and CDR2 YNNKEL come from the germline V gene (reference sequence). This CDR3 has 16 amino acids. CDR3 loop: CASSQDAAGTRDTQYF. In nucleotides, the CDR3 is TGTGCCAGCAGCCAAGATGCGGCGGGAACGAGAGATACGCAGTATTTT.

This clone has only a few counts. The chain is built from TRBV7-2 and TRBJ2-7, with TRBD2 matching 12 bases. CDR3 size: 14 residues. Germline trimming cut 7 bases from V and 3 bases from J; bases unmatched to any gene: 4. CDR1 and CDR2 from the germline V gene are SGHTA and FQGNSA. As DNA, the CDR3 is TGTGCCAGCACCGGACTAGCGGGGATCTACGAGCAGTACTTC. Amino acid sequence: CASTGLAGIYEQYF.

The chain combines TRBV10-3 with TRBJ2-1; TRBD2 matches 7 bases. V lost 4 bases, J lost 6 bases, and 9 bases stayed unmatched. Germline lookup yields CDR1 ENHRY and CDR2 SYGVKD. This CDR3 contains 15 residues. This CDR3 is CAISALGAGANEQFF. CDR3 bases: TGTGCCATCAGTGCCCTGGGCGCGGGAGCCAATGAGCAGTTCTTC.

V usage is TRBV25-1 and J usage is TRBJ2-3, with a possible D match to TRBD2 (5 bases). Trimming removed 8 bases from V and 4 bases from J, with 16 bases in between. The CDR3 is 14 residues long. Germline V gene lookup returns CDR1 MGHDK and CDR2 SYGVNS. For the CDR3, the DNA is TGTGCCAGCGGCAGCGGACTGGGAGCAGATACGCAGTATTTT. Protein sequence: CASGSGLGADTQYF.

This chain links TRBV6-2 or TRBV6-3 with TRBJ1-6, with a possible D match to TRBD1 (6 bases). Germline CDR1 MNHEY, CDR2 SVGEGT. V dropped 6 bases and J dropped 3 bases, with 12 bases sitting between them. This CDR3 is 15 amino acids long. The CDR3 region is CASSSGQYYNSPLHF. The CDR3 DNA reads as TGTGCCAGCAGCTCCGGACAGTACTATAATTCACCCCTCCACTTT.

This chain links TRBV7-9 with TRBJ1-1; 7 bases are a match to TRBD1. Losses at the gene ends were 4 bases for V and 0 bases for J; bases not matched to a gene: 14. Germline lookup yields CDR1 SEHNR and CDR2 FQNEAQ (reference sequence). The CDR3 has 18 amino acids. In nucleotides, the CDR3 is TGTGCCAGCAGCTCCCCAAAAGAGACAGGGACAGTGAACACTGAAGCTTTCTTT. Its translation is CASSSPKETGTVNTEAFF.

A few counts support this clone. This chain connects TRBV12-3 or TRBV12-4 to TRBJ2-2; 7 positions agree with TRBD1. The junction had 3 bases not matched to a gene; V was cut back by 6 bases and J by 8 bases. The CDR3 consists of 12 residues. The DNA of the CDR3 is TGTGCCAGCAGATTGACAGGGGGGGAGCTGTTTTTT. This translates into CASRLTGGELFF.

V gene TRBV4-1 combines with J gene TRBJ2-1; TRBD2 aligns across 12 bases. The CDR3 contains 17 residues. With V trimmed by 1 base and J by 6 bases, 7 bases remained unmatched. Germline assignment: CDR1 MGHRA and CDR2 YSYEKL. The CDR3 protein is CASSQGWTSGTGNEQFF. CDR3 nucleotide sequence: TGCGCCAGCAGCCAAGGCTGGACTAGCGGGACGGGCAATGAGCAGTTCTTC.

The chain employs TRBV30 and TRBJ2-2; 9 bases match TRBD2. The CDR3 totals 16 residues. Trimming removed 3 bases from V and 4 bases from J; junction bases left unmatched: 9. Germline CDR1 GTSNPN, CDR2 SVGIG (reference sequence). The CDR3 here is CAWRSSGRVGTGELFF. CDR3 bases: TGTGCCTGGAGAAGTAGCGGGAGAGTTGGCACCGGGGAGCTGTTTTTT.

This rearrangement joins TRBV7-9 to TRBJ2-1, with TRBD2 matching over 11 bases. The V gene end was trimmed by 5 bases and the J gene end by 6 bases; junction bases not matched to a gene: 15. The CDR3 has 18 residues. CDR1 is SEHNR and CDR2 is FQNEAQ in the germline V gene (reference sequence). CDR3 sequence: CASSRLPPSGRPSNEQFF. Here the CDR3 DNA reads TGTGCCAGCAGCCGATTACCCCCTAGCGGGAGGCCCTCCAATGAGCAGTTCTTC.

This chain connects TRBV2 to TRBJ2-2; D is tentatively TRBD1 or TRBD2 (5 bases each). The CDR3 sequence is 14 residues long. The V gene lost 6 bases and the J gene lost 5 bases, with 13 bases spanning the gap. CDR1 and CDR2 from the germline V gene are SNHLY and FYNNEI. CDR3 in amino acids: CASSLGPSTGELFF. DNA for the CDR3: TGTGCCAGCAGCTTGGGACCCTCAACCGGGGAGCTGTTTTTT. The whole variable domain, filled in from reference TRBV2 and TRBJ2-2, reads EPEVTQTPSHQVTQMGQEVILRCVPISNHLYFYWYRQILGQKVEFLVSFYNNEISEKSEIFDDQFSVERPDGSNFTLKIRSTKLEDSAMYFCASSLGPSTGELFFGEGSRLTVL.

The count of this clone is one. V gene TRBV7-9 combines with J gene TRBJ2-3; D possibly corresponds to TRBD1 (6 bases). Per the germline V gene, CDR1 is SEHNR and CDR2 is FQNEAQ (reference sequence). CDR3 length: 13 amino acids. The V end lost 7 bases, the J end lost 4 bases, and 12 bases lay between the germline ends. The CDR3 DNA follows: TGTGCCAGCATGGTCAGGGGACCAGATACGCAGTATTTT. Translated: CASMVRGPDTQYF.

Only a few counts were recorded for this clone. The chain employs TRBV30 and TRBJ1-4; D might be TRBD1 (5 bases). CDR3 length: 15 residues. Trimming cost V 2 bases and J 4 bases, with 14 bases left between them. Germline V gives CDR1 GTSNPN, CDR2 SVGIG (reference sequence). The CDR3 loop reads CAWSLPGPFNEKLFF. Written as DNA, the CDR3 is TGTGCCTGGAGTTTACCGGGACCCTTTAATGAAAAACTGTTTTTT.

This chain uses TRBV27 with TRBJ2-7; 9 bases map to TRBD1. V trimming: 3 bases; J trimming: 4 bases; junction bases outside the gene matches: 10. Germline values: CDR1 MNHEY, CDR2 SMNVEV (reference sequence). The CDR3 runs 16 residues. CDR3 sequence: CASSFHHTGGGYEQYF. CDR3 bases: TGTGCCAGCAGTTTCCACCATACAGGGGGCGGTTACGAGCAGTACTTC.

This sequence joins TRBV2 and TRBJ2-2; D call uncertain. The V gene lost 2 bases and the J gene lost 4 bases, with 8 bases spanning the gap. The germline CDR1 and CDR2 sequences are SNHLY and FYNNEI. The CDR3 is made up of 14 amino acids. The CDR3, as DNA: TGTGCCAGCAGTGAACAAACCATCACCGGGGAGCTGTTTTTT. As protein: CASSEQTITGELFF.

The J gene is TRBJ2-2, the V gene TRBV21-1; no DNA check was done on the table's D call, TRBD1. TRBV21-1 is tagged as a pseudogene. This CDR3 is 16 amino acids long. In nucleotides, the CDR3 is TGTGCCAGCAGCAAAGATCCAGGGCCGAACACCGGGGAGCTGTTTTTT. It is translated as CASSKDPGPNTGELFF.

The chain recombines TRBV6-6 with TRBJ1-1, with D maybe TRBD1 (5 bases). The CDR3 is 14 amino acids. V was clipped by 2 bases and J by 1 base, with 8 bases between them. Germline V gene lookup returns CDR1 MNHNY and CDR2 SVGAGI (reference sequence). CDR3 nucleotide sequence: TGTGCCAGCAGTTACCCCGGGGGGAACACTGAAGCTTTCTTT. It codes for CASSYPGGNTEAFF.

The rearrangement uses TRBV29-1 and TRBJ1-3, with a weak D call TRBD1 (6 bases). V lost 6 bases, J lost 0 bases, and 21 bases lay in between. There are 17 residues in the CDR3. Looked up from germline, CDR1 is SQVTM and CDR2 is ANQGSEA. The DNA for the CDR3 is TGCAGCGTAGCATTTGGGGGCACACAGGGCTCTGGAAACACCATATATTTT. It specifies CSVAFGGTQGSGNTIYF.

This chain uses TRBV7-3 with TRBJ1-1; 7 bases align to TRBD1. Germline CDR1 reads SGHTA; CDR2 reads FQGTGA. The CDR3 sequence is 13 residues long. Losses at the gene ends were 2 bases for V and 8 bases for J; bases not matched to a gene: 5. CDR3 sequence reads: CASSLPARGEAFF. The CDR3, as DNA: TGTGCCAGCAGCTTACCGGCCAGGGGGGAAGCTTTCTTT.

This clone was seen only a few times. This sequence joins TRBV5-5 and TRBJ1-1; perhaps TRBD1 as D (6 bases). Germline V gene data show CDR1 as SGHKS and CDR2 as YYEKEE (reference sequence). This CDR3 is built from 15 residues. Trimming took 4 bases from V and 0 from J, leaving 13 bases between them. CDR3 in amino acids: CASSPSGTLNTEAFF. CDR3 DNA: TGTGCCAGCAGCCCGTCGGGGACACTGAACACTGAAGCTTTCTTT.

This chain connects TRBV6-5 to TRBJ1-2, with D possibly being TRBD1 (6 bases). The CDR3 is 14 amino acids. Germline loops: CDR1 MNHEY, CDR2 SVGAGI. The germline V and J ends were trimmed by 11 bases and 1 base, with 17 bases remaining between them. Here the CDR3 DNA reads TGTGCCGGCTCAAGGACAGTACATAACTATGGCTACACCTTC. This translates into CAGSRTVHNYGYTF.

This chain connects TRBV3-1 (or the pseudogene TRBV3-2) to TRBJ1-3; D is ambiguous. CDR3 length equals 17 residues. V was trimmed by 1 base and J by 0 bases, leaving 13 bases between them. CDR1 LGHDT and CDR2 YNNKEL come from the germline V gene (reference sequence). CDR3 bases: TGTGCCAGCAGCCAAGGTCTCGGCGGCTCCTCTGGAAACACCATATATTTT. It codes for CASSQGLGGSSGNTIYF.

V and J are TRBV5-1 and TRBJ2-1, with TRBD2 identical over 9 bases. Germline CDR1 SGHRS, CDR2 YFSETQ. Unmatched junction bases numbered 10, after V lost 2 bases and J lost 7 bases. The CDR3 loop spans 16 amino acids. The CDR3 loop is CASSLLLAGPGNEQFF. CDR3 DNA: TGCGCCAGCAGCTTACTTCTAGCGGGACCAGGGAATGAGCAGTTCTTC.

This chain connects TRBV15 to TRBJ1-1; D is undetermined. Trimming cost V 0 bases and J 7 bases, with 15 bases left between them. CDR3 length: 15 amino acids. Germline assignment: CDR1 LNHNV and CDR2 YYDKDF (reference sequence). The CDR3 DNA reads as TGTGCCACCAGCAGAGATAGGAACGGGAGGGTTGAAGCTTTCTTT. This sequence encodes CATSRDRNGRVEAFF.

This chain links TRBV2 with TRBJ1-3; 10 positions match TRBD1. V lost 5 bases to trimming and J lost 4 bases; unmatched junction nucleotides: 5. CDR1 SNHLY and CDR2 FYNNEI come from the germline V gene. The CDR3 length is 15 residues. In DNA, the CDR3 is TGTGCCAGCAGTAAAGGACAGGGGGTGGGAAACACCATATATTTT. Encoded protein: CASSKGQGVGNTIYF.

The J gene is TRBJ1-1, the V gene TRBV4-1; D is unclear. CDR3 length: 15 residues. V shed 1 base and J shed 6 bases, with 15 bases lying between them. Germline CDR1 MGHRA, CDR2 YSYEKL. As DNA, the CDR3 is TGCGCCAGCAGCCAAGCGAGACCCCGAGGCGCTGAAGCTTTCTTT. Its protein is CASSQARPRGAEAFF.

J is TRBJ2-7 and V is TRBV27; possibly TRBD2 for D (7 bases). Germline loops: CDR1 MNHEY, CDR2 SMNVEV (reference sequence). V dropped 4 bases and J dropped 7 bases, with 11 bases sitting between them. The length of the CDR3 is 12 residues. The CDR3 DNA follows: TGTGCCAGCAGTTCCGGGGGGCATGAGCAGTACTTC. Translated: CASSSGGHEQYF.

This clone appeared a few times. This chain connects TRBV19 to TRBJ1-1, with TRBD1 matching 7 bases. The junction had 4 bases not matched to a gene; V was cut back by 4 bases and J by 2 bases. Germline V gene data show CDR1 as LNHDA and CDR2 as SQIVND (reference sequence). The CDR3 consists of 14 residues. The CDR3 sequence: CASSNGQANTEAFF. DNA for the CDR3: TGTGCCAGTAGTAATGGACAGGCCAACACTGAAGCTTTCTTT. The full variable domain, rest sourced from reference TRBV19 and TRBJ1-1, is DGGITQSPKYLFRKEGQNVTLSCEQNLNHDAMYWYRQDPGQGLRLIYYSQIVNDFQKGDIAEGYSVSREKKESFPLTVTSAQKNPTAFYLCASSNGQANTEAFFGQGTRLTVV.

This clone was observed once. V is TRBV7-9 and J is TRBJ1-2; no clear D gene. Between the trimmed V and J ends, which lost 3 bases and 5 bases, there was a span of 10 bases. The CDR3 runs 13 residues. Germline assignment: CDR1 SEHNR and CDR2 FQNEAQ (reference sequence). CDR3 sequence reads: CASSLGSGYGYTF. Here the CDR3 DNA reads TGTGCCAGCAGCTTGGGGTCTGGGTATGGCTACACCTTC. Combining the CDR3 with reference TRBV7-9 and TRBJ1-2 gives the whole variable domain DTGVSQNPRHKITKRGQNVTFRCDPISEHNRLYWYRQTLGQGPEFLTYFQNEAQLEKSRLLSDRFSAERPKGSFSTLEIQRTEQGDSAMYLCASSLGSGYGYTFGSGTRLTVV.

Only one count was recorded for this clone. The chain carries TRBV14 and TRBJ2-3; D unresolved. Germline CDR1 reads SGHDN; CDR2 reads FVKESK. The CDR3 sequence is 17 residues long. Trimming stripped 0 bases from V and 2 bases from J, with 15 bases between. As DNA, the CDR3 is TGTGCCAGCAGCCAAGATAGATTGCGGACCTTCACAGATACGCAGTATTTT. Translated, it gives CASSQDRLRTFTDTQYF.

The CDR3 coding sequence is TGTGCCACCCAGGATCTGGCTGAAGCTTTCTTT. Protein: CATQDLAEAFF. V and J are TRBV6-5 and TRBJ1-1; D is uncertain. This CDR3 region has 11 residues. Germline lookup yields CDR1 MNHEY and CDR2 SVGAGI. Between the trimmed V and J ends, which lost 10 bases and 6 bases, there was a span of 12 bases.

The chain carries TRBV3-1 (or the pseudogene TRBV3-2) and TRBJ2-6, with 7 positions matching TRBD2. The CDR3 is 16 amino acids. J gave up 7 bases and V 1 base, and 7 bases lay outside the gene matches. Germline loops: CDR1 LGHDT, CDR2 YNNKEL (reference sequence). CDR3 sequence: CASSQGGGIGANVLTF. CDR3 in DNA: TGTGCCAGCAGCCAAGGGGGGGGAATTGGAGCCAACGTCCTGACTTTC.